This T cell receptor (beta chain) comes out of a study of blood T cell repertoires in COVID-19. Method: immunoSEQ multiplex PCR; TCRdb's copy keeps in-frame clones and lacks some. This sample carries around 97,000 clones, approximately 88% of them seen once, and the ten largest clones take about 12%. The CDR3 is 15 amino acids. The V gene's germline CDR1 is LGHDT and CDR2 YNNKEL (reference sequence). V was trimmed by 4 bases and J by 4 bases, leaving 16 bases between them. The sample was peripheral blood. This sequence was found in a human donor in a cohort sampled during active COVID-19. This chain connects TRBV3-1 (or the pseudogene TRBV3-2) to TRBJ1-2, with D unclear. The CDR3 sequence is CASSPGLGSFYGYTF. The CDR3 bases are TGTGCCAGCAGCCCGGGTTTAGGCAGCTTCTATGGCTACACCTTC.